This paragraph covers one T cell receptor beta chain sequence. The data were taken from a study of siplizumab effects on memory and regulatory T cells. TCRdb's copy holds only in-frame clones and misses some; the assay was immunoSEQ multiplex PCR. Seen here are 26,000 or so clones, 84% observed once, and the top ten hold around 25%. The ends were cut back, 2 bases at V and 0 bases at J, with 8 bases in the middle. CDR1 and CDR2 from the germline V gene are LNHDA and SQIVND (reference sequence). CDR3 size: 14 residues. Sequenced sample: memory CD4+ T cells sorted from blood. This sequence joins TRBV19 and TRBJ2-7; D remains ambiguous. This TCR was sampled from a human donor in good health. This CDR3 is CASSIRTDSYEQYF. CDR3 DNA: TGTGCCAGTAGTATACGGACGGACTCCTACGAGCAGTACTTC.